This TCR beta chain derives from a study of blood T cell repertoires in COVID-19. Sequencing used immunoSEQ multiplex PCR; TCRdb keeps in-frame clones, though not all of them. This sample has about 180,000 clones, with roughly 80% found just once. The CDR3 extends over 15 amino acids. The germline V gene has CDR1 LGHNA and CDR2 YNFKEQ. J was trimmed by 3 bases and V by 4 bases; bases with no gene match: 2. V usage is TRBV4-2 and J usage is TRBJ2-5, with 13 bases fitting TRBD2. The sequence came from a human donor in a cohort sampled during active COVID-19. Sequenced material: peripheral blood. The CDR3 region has the DNA TGTGCCAGCAGCCCAGGGACTAGCGGGGAAGAGACCCAGTACTTC. It translates to CASSPGTSGEETQYF.